The present T cell receptor beta chain was sequenced within a study of long-term antiretroviral therapy in people with HIV. With survey level as its setting, the immunoSEQ assay was v3.0. Data came from immunoSEQ multiplex PCR; TCRdb stores just in-frame clones and leaves some out. The top ten hold under 14% of the sample, which has under 20,000 clones, around 77% seen once. Per germline, CDR1 LNHDA and CDR2 SQIVND (reference sequence). Trimming took 8 bases from V and 5 from J, leaving 15 bases between them. The length of the CDR3 is 13 residues. Sequencing was performed on unsorted PBMCs, taken 2.3 years after starting antiretroviral therapy. The source is a woman aged 40 to 50 with HIV. This sequence joins TRBV19 and TRBJ1-1; no reliable D call. This CDR3 reads CASAVSSWTEAFF. The CDR3 DNA sequence: TGTGCCAGTGCAGTGAGTTCCTGGACTGAAGCTTTCTTT.